This is a list of T cell receptor beta chains from one sample in a study of blood T cell repertoires in COVID-19. Sequenced by immunoSEQ multiplex PCR; TCRdb stores in-frame clones only, minus some. Of around 300,000 clones in the sample, roughly 89% are singletons; the top ten hold around 2%. The specimen sequenced was peripheral blood. The source of these receptors is a man aged 50-60 years with acute or convalescent COVID-19. Both conserved end residues are part of each CDR3.

v_gene: TRBV15; j_gene: TRBJ2-1; len: 15; CDR3aa: CATSSDGGGYNEQFF
v_gene: TRBV30; j_gene: TRBJ2-3; len: 14; CDR3aa: CAWSVGQGYDTQYF
v_gene: TRBV6-5; j_gene: TRBJ1-3; len: 12; CDR3aa: CASESSGNTIYF
v_gene: TRBV19; j_gene: TRBJ2-7; len: 15; CDR3aa: CASRDSGGALYEQYF
v_gene: TRBV5-1; j_gene: TRBJ2-1; len: 14; CDR3aa: CASSLGTRANEQFF
v_gene: TRBV29-1; j_gene: TRBJ1-2; len: 14; CDR3aa: CSASPTGPNYGYTF
v_gene: TRBV7-9; j_gene: TRBJ1-6; len: 15; CDR3aa: CASSSQDRGNSPLHF
v_gene: TRBV5-1; j_gene: TRBJ2-3; len: 15; CDR3aa: CASSLADRGADTQYF
v_gene: TRBV7-9; j_gene: TRBJ1-2; len: 16; CDR3aa: CASSSGGVLRNYGYTF
v_gene: TRBV9; j_gene: TRBJ1-1; len: 15; CDR3aa: CASSPRQGKNTEAFF
v_gene: TRBV9; j_gene: TRBJ2-7; len: 13; CDR3aa: CASSVYGDYEQYF
v_gene: TRBV5-6; j_gene: TRBJ1-1; len: 15; CDR3aa: CASSLTGGVDTEAFF
v_gene: TRBV3-1/TRBV3-2; j_gene: TRBJ2-7; len: 13; CDR3aa: CASSYRGFHEQYF
v_gene: TRBV5-8; j_gene: TRBJ2-5; len: 16; CDR3aa: CASSLTYRGAVETQYF
v_gene: TRBV7-2; j_gene: TRBJ1-4; len: 15; CDR3aa: CASSLAASTNEKLFF
v_gene: TRBV5-1; j_gene: TRBJ1-6; len: 14; CDR3aa: CASSLGDTNSPLHF
v_gene: TRBV10-3; j_gene: TRBJ1-1; len: 15; CDR3aa: CAISNGQGTNTEAFF
v_gene: TRBV7-8; j_gene: TRBJ2-3; len: 17; CDR3aa: CASSPRTAGGGTDTQYF
v_gene: TRBV6-6; j_gene: TRBJ2-7; len: 14; CDR3aa: CASRGLRNGGEQYF
v_gene: TRBV27; j_gene: TRBJ2-1; len: 13; CDR3aa: CASNAYRGGEQFF
v_gene: TRBV30; j_gene: TRBJ1-1; len: 14; CDR3aa: CAWTSWGGNTEAFF
v_gene: TRBV6-5; j_gene: TRBJ1-6; len: 14; CDR3aa: CASSYGAGNSPLHF
v_gene: TRBV5-4; j_gene: TRBJ2-7; len: 15; CDR3aa: CASSFQGFPLYEQYF